This TCR beta chain stems from a study of shared clonotypes between healthy human individuals. Selected positively for CCR7 and CD45RO-negative, naive CD8 cells excluded terminally differentiated effector memory CD45RA+ cells. Caucasian adults residing in Nashville, Tennessee made up all the donors. TCRdb keeps only in-frame clones here, not all; method: immunoSEQ multiplex PCR. Among 450,000 to 700,000 clones listed, less than 97% were seen once. This CDR3 is built from 16 residues. The germline V gene has CDR1 MDHEN and CDR2 SYDVKM. The germline V and J ends were trimmed by 6 bases and 4 bases, with 21 bases remaining between them.

The chain carries TRBV28 and TRBJ1-1; D perhaps matches TRBD1 (6 bases). This sequence was found in a woman in her twenties or thirties in good health. Sequenced sample: naive CD8+ T cells sorted from blood. DNA of the CDR3: TGTGCCAGCAGCCTTTGGGGGGCGCGTTTACTCACTGAAGCTTTCTTT. Translation gives CASSLWGARLLTEAFF.